A selection of T cell receptor beta chains follows, all from one sample in a study of T cells after yellow fever vaccination. In TCRdb, the 5' RACE reads were re-called with MiXCR into one record per CDR3 protein. This sample has 600,000 to 750,000 distinct CDR3 sequences, with roughly an eighth found just once. The sample was PBMCs, taken on the day of the yellow fever booster vaccination. The receptor set was obtained from a young man who received the YFV17D yellow fever vaccine. CDR3s include the opening cysteine and the closing phenylalanine or tryptophan. The D gene is left open where the match is weak. Clone size is shown for a subset of rows, as once, few, many or a class of expanded clone.

abundance: NA
j_gene: TRBJ2-7
v_gene: TRBV7-2
d_gene: NA
CDR3nt: TGTGCCAGCAGCCTAGGACGTTCTGGCTCCTACGAGCAGTACTTC
CDR3aa: CASSLGRSGSYEQYF

abundance: few
j_gene: TRBJ2-1
v_gene: TRBV6-2/TRBV6-3
d_gene: NA
CDR3nt: TGTGCCAGCGGGAAAGTCTACAATGAGCAGTTCTTC
CDR3aa: CASGKVYNEQFF

abundance: NA
j_gene: TRBJ2-7
v_gene: TRBV11-2
d_gene: TRBD1
CDR3nt: TGTGCCAGCAGCCTATTGACAGGGTGGGACGAGCAGTACTTC
CDR3aa: CASSLLTGWDEQYF

abundance: NA
j_gene: TRBJ2-1
v_gene: TRBV10-3
d_gene: NA
CDR3nt: TGTGCCATCAGTTTTCTGGGGATCACTTTGAGCTCCTACAATGAGCAGTTCTTC
CDR3aa: CAISFLGITLSSYNEQFF

abundance: few
j_gene: TRBJ2-7
v_gene: TRBV10-3
d_gene: TRBD2
CDR3nt: TGTGCCATCAGTGAGTCAGGACTAGCGGGGGACTACGAGCAGTACTTC
CDR3aa: CAISESGLAGDYEQYF

abundance: NA
j_gene: TRBJ2-7
v_gene: TRBV29-1
d_gene: TRBD2
CDR3nt: TGCAGCGTTGTGACTAGCAGATCCTACGAGCAGTACTTC
CDR3aa: CSVVTSRSYEQYF

abundance: few
j_gene: TRBJ2-6
v_gene: TRBV6-1
d_gene: TRBD1
CDR3nt: TGTGCCAGCAGATCGGGACAGGGGTGGTATGCCAACGTCCTGACTTTC
CDR3aa: CASRSGQGWYANVLTF

abundance: NA
j_gene: TRBJ2-1
v_gene: TRBV20-1
d_gene: NA
CDR3nt: TGCAGTGCACCCCCGGGGGCGGGAGTGAATGAGCAGTTCTTC
CDR3aa: CSAPPGAGVNEQFF

abundance: few
j_gene: TRBJ1-5
v_gene: TRBV7-2
d_gene: TRBD1
CDR3nt: TGTGCCAGCAGCTTAGCTTTGTTCCCGGGACAGGGTGACAATCAGCCCCAGCATTTT
CDR3aa: CASSLALFPGQGDNQPQHF

abundance: NA
j_gene: TRBJ2-2
v_gene: TRBV12-3/TRBV12-4
d_gene: NA
CDR3nt: TGTGCCAGCAGTTTCCTGGAAGTGGATTCCACCGGGGAGCTGTTTTTT
CDR3aa: CASSFLEVDSTGELFF

abundance: NA
j_gene: TRBJ1-1
v_gene: TRBV20-1
d_gene: NA
CDR3nt: TGCAGTGCGAGAAGGGGAGATCTGAACACTGAAGCTTTCTTT
CDR3aa: CSARRGDLNTEAFF

abundance: few
j_gene: TRBJ2-5
v_gene: TRBV28
d_gene: NA
CDR3nt: TGTGCCAGCAGTCACAGGGTGGGCGAGACCCAGTACTTC
CDR3aa: CASSHRVGETQYF

abundance: few
j_gene: TRBJ2-7
v_gene: TRBV4-3
d_gene: NA
CDR3nt: TGCGCCAGCAGCCAAGCACAGGGATACGAGCAGTACTTC
CDR3aa: CASSQAQGYEQYF

abundance: few
j_gene: TRBJ2-1
v_gene: TRBV20-1
d_gene: TRBD2
CDR3nt: TGCAGTGCTAGAGCTAGCGGTTACAATGAGCAGTTCTTC
CDR3aa: CSARASGYNEQFF

abundance: NA
j_gene: TRBJ2-5
v_gene: TRBV6-5
d_gene: NA
CDR3nt: TGTGCCAGCAGTTACTCTCACCCCCCTATCGCGGAGACCCAGTACTTC
CDR3aa: CASSYSHPPIAETQYF

abundance: many
j_gene: TRBJ1-4
v_gene: TRBV30
d_gene: NA
CDR3nt: TGTGCCTGGAGTGGAACCTACAGTGCAACTAATGAAAAACTGTTTTTT
CDR3aa: CAWSGTYSATNEKLFF

abundance: NA
j_gene: TRBJ2-3
v_gene: TRBV10-3
d_gene: TRBD2
CDR3nt: TGTGCCATCTTTAGCGGGCGCACAGATACGCAGTATTTT
CDR3aa: CAIFSGRTDTQYF

abundance: few
j_gene: TRBJ1-1
v_gene: TRBV5-5
d_gene: NA
CDR3nt: TGTGCCAGCAGCTTGGCCCTTAGCGGACTGGAAGCTTTCTTT
CDR3aa: CASSLALSGLEAFF

abundance: many
j_gene: TRBJ2-3
v_gene: TRBV5-6
d_gene: NA
CDR3nt: TGTGCCAGCAGCTTGGGTCAGACTAGCACAGATACGCAGTATTTT
CDR3aa: CASSLGQTSTDTQYF

abundance: NA
j_gene: TRBJ2-1
v_gene: TRBV6-2/TRBV6-3
d_gene: NA
CDR3nt: TGTGCCAGCAGTATGATACTCGAGCAGTTCTTC
CDR3aa: CASSMILEQFF

abundance: NA
j_gene: TRBJ1-1
v_gene: TRBV6-1
d_gene: NA
CDR3nt: TGTGCCAGCCTCGACGCGGGGCCTGGAGAAGCTTTCTTT
CDR3aa: CASLDAGPGEAFF

abundance: NA
j_gene: TRBJ1-5
v_gene: TRBV6-5
d_gene: NA
CDR3nt: TGTGCCAGCAGTTACATGGGGGTACCGGGTTTACTGCAGCCCCAGCATTTT
CDR3aa: CASSYMGVPGLLQPQHF

abundance: few
j_gene: TRBJ2-7
v_gene: TRBV18
d_gene: TRBD1
CDR3nt: TGTGCCAGCTCACCTTACTCGGGACAGGGCGCCGAGCAGTACTTC
CDR3aa: CASSPYSGQGAEQYF

abundance: few
j_gene: TRBJ1-6
v_gene: TRBV4-3
d_gene: NA
CDR3nt: TGCGCCAGCAGCCAAGAAGGTGGATATAATTCACCCCTCCACTTT
CDR3aa: CASSQEGGYNSPLHF

abundance: few
j_gene: TRBJ2-1
v_gene: TRBV29-1
d_gene: TRBD2
CDR3nt: TGCAGCGGGGAGGGGAATGAGCAGTTCTTC
CDR3aa: CSGEGNEQFF

abundance: few
j_gene: TRBJ2-2
v_gene: TRBV6-1
d_gene: NA
CDR3nt: TGTGCCAGCAGTGAACAGTTCTGGGCCTCCGGGGAGCTGTTTTTT
CDR3aa: CASSEQFWASGELFF

abundance: NA
j_gene: TRBJ2-3
v_gene: TRBV10-3
d_gene: TRBD2
CDR3nt: TGTGCCATCAGCAGGACTAGCGGGAGTACAGATACGCAGTATTTT
CDR3aa: CAISRTSGSTDTQYF

abundance: few
j_gene: TRBJ2-7
v_gene: TRBV4-1
d_gene: TRBD2
CDR3nt: TGCGCCAGCAGCCACCCGGTGACTAGCGGGAGTGTTGAGCAGTACTTC
CDR3aa: CASSHPVTSGSVEQYF

abundance: NA
j_gene: TRBJ2-6
v_gene: TRBV12-3/TRBV12-4
d_gene: NA
CDR3nt: TGTGCCAGCAGTGCCTCCGTGGACTCTGGGGCCAACGTCCTGACTTTC
CDR3aa: CASSASVDSGANVLTF

abundance: NA
j_gene: TRBJ2-1
v_gene: TRBV4-3
d_gene: TRBD2
CDR3nt: TGCGCCAGCAGCCAGTTTAGCGGGAGCGCCTACAATGAGCAGTTCTTC
CDR3aa: CASSQFSGSAYNEQFF

abundance: NA
j_gene: TRBJ2-1
v_gene: TRBV24-1
d_gene: NA
CDR3nt: TGTGCCACCAGTCCCCCTAGCGTCGGTAATGAGCAGTTCTTC
CDR3aa: CATSPPSVGNEQFF

abundance: NA
j_gene: TRBJ2-7
v_gene: TRBV5-1
d_gene: TRBD2
CDR3nt: TGCGCCAGCAGCTTGGGACTAGCGGTAGGGGCCTACGAGCAGTACTTC
CDR3aa: CASSLGLAVGAYEQYF

abundance: few
j_gene: TRBJ2-1
v_gene: TRBV28
d_gene: NA
CDR3nt: TGTGCCAGCAGTGAAACACTACCCTCCAATGAGCAGTTCTTC
CDR3aa: CASSETLPSNEQFF

abundance: few
j_gene: TRBJ2-6
v_gene: TRBV20-1
d_gene: NA
CDR3nt: TGCAGTGCTATTTCAAACTCTGGGGCCAACGTCCTGACTTTC
CDR3aa: CSAISNSGANVLTF

abundance: NA
j_gene: TRBJ2-7
v_gene: TRBV29-1
d_gene: NA
CDR3nt: TGCAGCGTCCTCGACAGGAGCTCCTACGAGCAGTACTTC
CDR3aa: CSVLDRSSYEQYF

abundance: NA
j_gene: TRBJ2-5
v_gene: TRBV4-2
d_gene: TRBD1
CDR3nt: TGTGCCAGCAGCCAAGAGACAGGGGGCGGGCAGACCCAGTACTTC
CDR3aa: CASSQETGGGQTQYF

abundance: few
j_gene: TRBJ2-5
v_gene: TRBV29-1
d_gene: NA
CDR3nt: TGCAGCGGGAGATTGAGTTTGGGGGAGACCCAGTACTTC
CDR3aa: CSGRLSLGETQYF

abundance: few
j_gene: TRBJ2-4
v_gene: TRBV10-3
d_gene: NA
CDR3nt: TGTGCCATCAGTGAGTCCCGGACGGTTTTAGCCAAAAACATTCAGTACTTC
CDR3aa: CAISESRTVLAKNIQYF

abundance: many
j_gene: TRBJ2-2
v_gene: TRBV7-2
d_gene: NA
CDR3nt: TGTGCCAGCAGGGGGTGGGGACCCCGGGACACCGGGGAGCTGTTTTTT
CDR3aa: CASRGWGPRDTGELFF

abundance: many
j_gene: TRBJ2-1
v_gene: TRBV19
d_gene: TRBD2
CDR3nt: TGTGCCAGTAGTATTTCAGGAGCGGGATTTTACAATGAGCAGTTCTTC
CDR3aa: CASSISGAGFYNEQFF

abundance: few
j_gene: TRBJ2-1
v_gene: TRBV15
d_gene: NA
CDR3nt: TGTGCCACCAGCAGACAGGAATGGGGTAATGAGCAGTTCTTC
CDR3aa: CATSRQEWGNEQFF

abundance: NA
j_gene: TRBJ2-7
v_gene: TRBV20-1
d_gene: TRBD2
CDR3nt: TGCAGTAGCGGGGGGCCTCGGGAGCAGTACTTC
CDR3aa: CSSGGPREQYF

abundance: few
j_gene: TRBJ1-1
v_gene: TRBV6-2/TRBV6-3
d_gene: NA
CDR3nt: TGTGCCGCGAGACGGAGATTTGAAGCTTTCTTT
CDR3aa: CAARRRFEAFF

abundance: NA
j_gene: TRBJ2-7
v_gene: TRBV20-1
d_gene: TRBD2
CDR3nt: TGCAGTGCCCGAGCGGGGCGGGAGGCCACCTACGAGCAGTACTTC
CDR3aa: CSARAGREATYEQYF

abundance: NA
j_gene: TRBJ2-1
v_gene: TRBV6-5
d_gene: TRBD2
CDR3nt: TGTGCCAGCAGTTACTCGAGCCTAGCGGCATCCTACAATGAGCAGTTCTTC
CDR3aa: CASSYSSLAASYNEQFF

abundance: few
j_gene: TRBJ2-1
v_gene: TRBV20-1
d_gene: NA
CDR3nt: TGCAGTGCTAGCGGGCTAAACCGTGACAATGAGCAGTTCTTC
CDR3aa: CSASGLNRDNEQFF

abundance: NA
j_gene: TRBJ1-1
v_gene: TRBV6-5
d_gene: NA
CDR3nt: TGTGCCAGCAGTTACGTTCTGGACACTGAAGCTTTCTTT
CDR3aa: CASSYVLDTEAFF

abundance: NA
j_gene: TRBJ1-5
v_gene: TRBV20-1
d_gene: TRBD1
CDR3nt: TGCAGTGCTTTTACAGGGGTGGGTAATCAGCCCCAGCATTTT
CDR3aa: CSAFTGVGNQPQHF

abundance: many
j_gene: TRBJ1-5
v_gene: TRBV24-1
d_gene: NA
CDR3nt: TGTGCCACCAGTGATTACGGACACCGGGACTTTAGCAATCAGCCCCAGCATTTT
CDR3aa: CATSDYGHRDFSNQPQHF

abundance: NA
j_gene: TRBJ2-1
v_gene: TRBV20-1
d_gene: NA
CDR3nt: TGCAGTGCTAGTTCCCGACTGGGCGCGTCCTACAATGAGCAGTTCTTC
CDR3aa: CSASSRLGASYNEQFF

abundance: few
j_gene: TRBJ2-1
v_gene: TRBV9
d_gene: NA
CDR3nt: TGTGCCAGCAGCGTAGAAGGGGTGAACCGGGGTGAGCAGTTCTTC
CDR3aa: CASSVEGVNRGEQFF

abundance: NA
j_gene: TRBJ2-7
v_gene: TRBV5-1
d_gene: TRBD1
CDR3nt: TGCGCCAGCAGCTTCACGCCCGGGACAGGGGCCCACGAGCAGTACTTC
CDR3aa: CASSFTPGTGAHEQYF

abundance: few
j_gene: TRBJ2-3
v_gene: TRBV7-6
d_gene: NA
CDR3nt: TGTGCCAGCAGCTTAGGAGCAGGCAGGACGGGGACAGATACGCAGTATTTT
CDR3aa: CASSLGAGRTGTDTQYF